This TCR beta chain derives from a study of T cell responses to AZD1222 COVID-19 vaccine. Clones were sequenced by immunoSEQ multiplex PCR, and TCRdb holds only the in-frame ones, with some missing. This table has approximately 150,000 clones, around 89% appearing once. Regarding this clone: Antigen specificity is unknown. One end of the junction varies from germline; a read error may be responsible.

Study-wide findings and caveats: Spike regions recognized by vaccine-associated CD4 TCRs spanned the protein, led by 160-218 and 743-854. Nearly half of the spike-specific TCRs reportedly recognize variant regions that carry no mutations. The donor group comprised mostly white British people and more females; the analysis possibly underestimated clonal diversity. At study baseline, merely over 5 AZD1222 recipients were seropositive.

The source material was peripheral blood, sampled on day 0 of MenACWY control vaccination. The origin of this receptor is an adult in good health.

This CDR3 reads CAWSVMGSSNEQFF. CDR3 nucleotide sequence: TGTGCCTGGAGTGTAATGGGGTCCTCCAATGAGCAGTTCTTC. The chain employs TRBV30 and TRBJ2-1; D uncertain. Germline V gives CDR1 GTSNPN, CDR2 SVGIG (reference sequence). The CDR3 is 14 amino acids. Full variable domain (outside the CDR3, taken from reference TRBV30 and TRBJ2-1): SQTIHQWPATLVQPVGSPLSLECTVEGTSNPNLYWYRQAAGRGLQLLFYSVGIGQISSEVPQNLSASRPQDRQFILSSKKLLLSDSGFYLCAWSVMGSSNEQFFGPGTRLTVL.